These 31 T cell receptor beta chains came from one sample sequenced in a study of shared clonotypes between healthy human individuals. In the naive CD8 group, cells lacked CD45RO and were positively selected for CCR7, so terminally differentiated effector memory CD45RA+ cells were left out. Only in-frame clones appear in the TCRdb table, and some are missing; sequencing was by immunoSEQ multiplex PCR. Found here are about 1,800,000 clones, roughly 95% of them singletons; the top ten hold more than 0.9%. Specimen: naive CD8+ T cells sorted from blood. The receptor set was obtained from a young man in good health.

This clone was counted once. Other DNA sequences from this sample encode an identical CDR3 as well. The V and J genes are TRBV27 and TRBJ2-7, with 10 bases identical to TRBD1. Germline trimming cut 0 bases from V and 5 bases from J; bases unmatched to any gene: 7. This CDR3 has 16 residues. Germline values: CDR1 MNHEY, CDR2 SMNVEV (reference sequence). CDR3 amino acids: CASSLSPGTGAHEQYF. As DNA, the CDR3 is TGTGCCAGCAGTTTATCCCCCGGGACAGGGGCACACGAGCAGTACTTC.

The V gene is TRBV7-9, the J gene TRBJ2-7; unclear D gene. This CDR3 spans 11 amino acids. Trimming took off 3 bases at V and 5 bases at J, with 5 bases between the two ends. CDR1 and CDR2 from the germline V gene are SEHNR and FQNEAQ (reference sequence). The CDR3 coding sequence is TGTGCCAGCAGCTTGTTACACGAGCAGTACTTC. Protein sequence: CASSLLHEQYF. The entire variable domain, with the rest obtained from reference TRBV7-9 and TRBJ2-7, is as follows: DTGVSQNPRHKITKRGQNVTFRCDPISEHNRLYWYRQTLGQGPEFLTYFQNEAQLEKSRLLSDRFSAERPKGSFSTLEIQRTEQGDSAMYLCASSLLHEQYFGPGTRLTVT.

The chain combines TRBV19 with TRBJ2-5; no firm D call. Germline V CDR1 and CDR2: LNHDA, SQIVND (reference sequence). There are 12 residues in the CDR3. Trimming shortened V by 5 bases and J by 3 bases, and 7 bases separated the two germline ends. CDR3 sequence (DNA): TGTGCCAGTAGTCCACAGAAAGAGACCCAGTACTTC. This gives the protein CASSPQKETQYF.

CDR3 loop: CASSWVEGNTEAFF. CDR3 DNA: TGTGCCAGCAGTTGGGTGGAGGGGAACACTGAAGCTTTCTTT. V is TRBV28 and J is TRBJ1-1; D remains ambiguous. Trimming pared 4 bases from V and 1 base from J, leaving 10 bases between. Germline CDR1 reads MDHEN; CDR2 reads SYDVKM. There are 14 residues in the CDR3.

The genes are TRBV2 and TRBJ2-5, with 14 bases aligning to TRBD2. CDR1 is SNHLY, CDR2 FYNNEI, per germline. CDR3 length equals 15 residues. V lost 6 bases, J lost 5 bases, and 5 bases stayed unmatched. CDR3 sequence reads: CASRSTSGRAETQYF. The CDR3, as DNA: TGTGCCAGCAGGTCGACTAGCGGGAGGGCGGAGACCCAGTACTTC.

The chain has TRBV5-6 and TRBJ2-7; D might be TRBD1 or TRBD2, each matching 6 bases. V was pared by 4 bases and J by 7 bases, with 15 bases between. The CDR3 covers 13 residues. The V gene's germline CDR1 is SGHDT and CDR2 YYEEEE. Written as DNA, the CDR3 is TGTGCCAGCAGCCAAGGGGGGCCCCGTGAGCAGTACTTC. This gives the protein CASSQGGPREQYF.

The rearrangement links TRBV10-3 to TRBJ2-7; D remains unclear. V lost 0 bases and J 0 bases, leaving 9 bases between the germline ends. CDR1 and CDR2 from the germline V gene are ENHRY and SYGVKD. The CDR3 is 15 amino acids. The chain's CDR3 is CAISESLLRSYEQYF. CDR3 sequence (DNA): TGTGCCATCAGTGAGTCGCTCCTACGCTCCTACGAGCAGTACTTC.

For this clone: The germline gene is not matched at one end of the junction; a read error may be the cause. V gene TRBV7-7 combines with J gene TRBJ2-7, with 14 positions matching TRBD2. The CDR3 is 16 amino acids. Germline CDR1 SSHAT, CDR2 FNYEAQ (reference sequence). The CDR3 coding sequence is TGTGCTAGCAGTGACGGACTAGCGGGAGGAACCTACGAGCAGTACTTC. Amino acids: CASSDGLAGGTYEQYF.

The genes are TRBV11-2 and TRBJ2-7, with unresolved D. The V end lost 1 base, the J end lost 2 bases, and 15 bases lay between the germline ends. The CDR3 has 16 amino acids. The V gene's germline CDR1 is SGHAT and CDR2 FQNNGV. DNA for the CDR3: TGTGCCAGCAGCTTAGTTAGCAGGAGCTCTCCCTACGAGCAGTACTTC. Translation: CASSLVSRSSPYEQYF.

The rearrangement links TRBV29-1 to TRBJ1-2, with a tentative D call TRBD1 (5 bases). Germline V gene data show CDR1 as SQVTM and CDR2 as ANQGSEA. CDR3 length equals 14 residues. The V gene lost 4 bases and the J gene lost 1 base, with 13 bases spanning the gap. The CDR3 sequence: CSVVVGDLNYGYTF. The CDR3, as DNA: TGCAGCGTTGTAGTGGGGGACCTTAACTATGGCTACACCTTC.

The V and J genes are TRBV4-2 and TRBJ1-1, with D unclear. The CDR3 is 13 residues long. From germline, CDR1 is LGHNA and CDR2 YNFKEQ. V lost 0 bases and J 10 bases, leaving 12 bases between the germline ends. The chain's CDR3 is CASSQDREGRAFF. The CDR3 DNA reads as TGTGCCAGCAGCCAAGATCGCGAGGGAAGAGCTTTCTTT.

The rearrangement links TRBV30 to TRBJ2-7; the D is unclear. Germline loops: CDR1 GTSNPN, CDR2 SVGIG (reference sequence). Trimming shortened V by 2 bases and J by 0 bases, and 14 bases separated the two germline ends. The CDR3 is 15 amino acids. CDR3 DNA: TGTGCCTGGAGTCTTGGAGTCAGTAGCTCCTACGAGCAGTACTTC. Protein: CAWSLGVSSSYEQYF.

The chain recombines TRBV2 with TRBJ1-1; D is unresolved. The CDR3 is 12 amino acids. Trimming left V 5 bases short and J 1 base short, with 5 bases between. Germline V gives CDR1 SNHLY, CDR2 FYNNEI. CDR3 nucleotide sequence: TGTGCCAGCAGTTCAGGGAACACTGAAGCTTTCTTT. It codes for CASSSGNTEAFF.

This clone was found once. DNA for the CDR3: TGCAGCGTTGAAGGGCAGGGGGTTTCAGATACGCAGTATTTT. It translates to CSVEGQGVSDTQYF. The V call is TRBV29-1, the J call TRBJ2-3; 7 positions agree with TRBD1. This CDR3 region has 14 residues. V gave up 1 base and J gave up 4 bases; unmatched junction bases: 5. Germline-derived CDR1 and CDR2 are SQVTM and ANQGSEA.

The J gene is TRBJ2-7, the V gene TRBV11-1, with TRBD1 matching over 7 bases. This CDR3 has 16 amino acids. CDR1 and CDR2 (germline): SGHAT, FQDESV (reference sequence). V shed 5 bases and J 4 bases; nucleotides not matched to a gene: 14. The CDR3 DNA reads TGTGCCAGCAGCCCCTACGGAGTAGGGGGCAAGTACGAGCAGTACTTC. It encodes CASSPYGVGGKYEQYF.

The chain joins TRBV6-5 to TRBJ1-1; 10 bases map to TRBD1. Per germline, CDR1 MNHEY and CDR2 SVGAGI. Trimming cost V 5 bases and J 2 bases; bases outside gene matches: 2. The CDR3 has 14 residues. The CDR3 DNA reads TGTGCCAGCAGTGGGACAGGGGACAACACTGAAGCTTTCTTT. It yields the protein CASSGTGDNTEAFF.

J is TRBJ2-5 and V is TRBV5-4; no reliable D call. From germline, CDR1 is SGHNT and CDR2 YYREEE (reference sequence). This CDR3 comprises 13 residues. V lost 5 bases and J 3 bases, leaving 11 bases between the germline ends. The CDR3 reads CASSYAGEETQYF. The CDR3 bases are TGTGCCAGCAGTTATGCAGGTGAAGAGACCCAGTACTTC.

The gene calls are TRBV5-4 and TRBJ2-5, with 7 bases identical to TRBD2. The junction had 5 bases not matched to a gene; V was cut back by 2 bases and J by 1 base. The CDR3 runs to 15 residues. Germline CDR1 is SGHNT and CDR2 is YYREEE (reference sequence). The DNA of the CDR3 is TGTGCCAGCAGCTTTCAAGGGACTATCCAAGAGACCCAGTACTTC. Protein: CASSFQGTIQETQYF.

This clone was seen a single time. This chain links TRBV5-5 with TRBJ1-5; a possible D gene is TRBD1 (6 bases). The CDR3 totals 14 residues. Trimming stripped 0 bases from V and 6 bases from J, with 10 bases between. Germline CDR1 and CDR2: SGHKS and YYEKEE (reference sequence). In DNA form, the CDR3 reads TGTGCCAGCAGCTTGGAGTGGGGGGCTCAGCCCCAGCATTTT. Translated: CASSLEWGAQPQHF.

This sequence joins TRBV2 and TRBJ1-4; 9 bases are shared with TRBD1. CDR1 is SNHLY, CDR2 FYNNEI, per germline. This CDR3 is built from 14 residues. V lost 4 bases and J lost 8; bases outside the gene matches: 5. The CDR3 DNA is TGTGCCAGCAGTGGGGACAGGGTAGACGAAAAACTGTTTTTT. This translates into CASSGDRVDEKLFF.

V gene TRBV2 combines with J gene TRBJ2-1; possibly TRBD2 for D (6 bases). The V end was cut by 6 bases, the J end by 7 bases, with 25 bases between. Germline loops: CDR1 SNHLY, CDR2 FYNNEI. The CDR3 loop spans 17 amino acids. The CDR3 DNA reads TGTGCCAGCAGCTACGAGGCGTGGGGGACTTTGTTGAATGAGCAGTTCTTC. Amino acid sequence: CASSYEAWGTLLNEQFF.

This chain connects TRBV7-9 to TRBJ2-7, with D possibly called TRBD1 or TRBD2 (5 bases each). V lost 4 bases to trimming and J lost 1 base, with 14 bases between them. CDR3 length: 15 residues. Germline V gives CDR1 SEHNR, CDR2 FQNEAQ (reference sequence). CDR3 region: CASSSNRDGSYEQYF. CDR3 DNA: TGTGCCAGCAGCTCAAACCGGGACGGATCCTACGAGCAGTACTTC. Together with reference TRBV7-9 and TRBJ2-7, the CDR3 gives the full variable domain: DTGVSQNPRHKITKRGQNVTFRCDPISEHNRLYWYRQTLGQGPEFLTYFQNEAQLEKSRLLSDRFSAERPKGSFSTLEIQRTEQGDSAMYLCASSSNRDGSYEQYFGPGTRLTVT.

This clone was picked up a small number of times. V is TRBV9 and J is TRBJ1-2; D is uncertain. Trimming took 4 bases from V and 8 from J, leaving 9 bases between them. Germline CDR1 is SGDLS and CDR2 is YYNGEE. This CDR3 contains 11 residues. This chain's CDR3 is CASSTLGGYTF. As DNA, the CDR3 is TGTGCCAGCAGCACGCTGGGCGGCTACACCTTC.

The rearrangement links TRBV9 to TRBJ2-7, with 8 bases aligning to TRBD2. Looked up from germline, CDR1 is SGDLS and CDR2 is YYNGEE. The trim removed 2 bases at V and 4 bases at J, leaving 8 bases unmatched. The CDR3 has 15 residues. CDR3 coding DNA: TGTGCCAGCAGCGTGACGGGGGGGCATCTGTACGAGCAGTACTTC. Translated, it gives CASSVTGGHLYEQYF.

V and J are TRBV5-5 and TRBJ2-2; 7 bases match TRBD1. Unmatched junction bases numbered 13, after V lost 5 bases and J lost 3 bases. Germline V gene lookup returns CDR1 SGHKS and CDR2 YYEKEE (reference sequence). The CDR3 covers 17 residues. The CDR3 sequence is CASSSRHQTGDTGELFF. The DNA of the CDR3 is TGTGCCAGCAGTTCCCGCCACCAAACAGGGGACACCGGGGAGCTGTTTTTT.

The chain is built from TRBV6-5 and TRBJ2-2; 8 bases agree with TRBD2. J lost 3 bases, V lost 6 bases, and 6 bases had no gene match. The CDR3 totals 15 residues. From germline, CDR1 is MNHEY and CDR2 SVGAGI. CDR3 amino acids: CASSLTSGYTGELFF. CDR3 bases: TGTGCCAGCAGCCTTACTAGCGGATACACCGGGGAGCTGTTTTTT.

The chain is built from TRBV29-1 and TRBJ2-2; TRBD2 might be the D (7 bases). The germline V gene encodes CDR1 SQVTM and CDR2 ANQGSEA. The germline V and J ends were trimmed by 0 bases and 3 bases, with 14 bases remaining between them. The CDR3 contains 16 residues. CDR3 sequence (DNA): TGCAGCGTTGAAGATCGCGGGGGCCGGTACACCGGGGAGCTGTTTTTT. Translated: CSVEDRGGRYTGELFF.

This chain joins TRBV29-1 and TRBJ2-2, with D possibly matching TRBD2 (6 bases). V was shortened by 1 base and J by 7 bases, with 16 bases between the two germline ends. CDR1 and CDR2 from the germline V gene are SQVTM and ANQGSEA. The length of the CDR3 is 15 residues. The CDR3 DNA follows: TGCAGCGTTGAAGGGATAGCGGTCGCCGGCGGGGAGCTGTTTTTT. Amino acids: CSVEGIAVAGGELFF.

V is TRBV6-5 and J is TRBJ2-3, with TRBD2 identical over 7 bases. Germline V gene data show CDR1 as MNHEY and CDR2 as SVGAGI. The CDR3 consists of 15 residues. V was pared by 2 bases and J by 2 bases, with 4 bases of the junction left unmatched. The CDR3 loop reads CASSYGRAYTDTQYF. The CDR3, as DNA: TGTGCCAGCAGTTACGGGAGGGCTTACACAGATACGCAGTATTTT.

CDR3 amino acids: CASSLEVGGGGTDTQYF. The CDR3 DNA reads as TGTGCCAGCAGCTTGGAGGTCGGCGGGGGGGGCACAGATACGCAGTATTTT. The rearrangement links TRBV5-7 to TRBJ2-3; 9 nucleotides agree with TRBD2. TRBV5-7 is placed among ORFs of uncertain function. The V segment lost 0 bases and the J segment 1 base; nucleotides outside the gene matches: 6. The CDR3 covers 17 residues.

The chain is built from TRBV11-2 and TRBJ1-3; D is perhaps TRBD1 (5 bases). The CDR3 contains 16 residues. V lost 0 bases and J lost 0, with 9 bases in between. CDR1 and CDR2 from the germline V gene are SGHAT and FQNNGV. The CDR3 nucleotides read TGTGCCAGCAGCTTAGAGCCAGGGCCCTCTGGAAACACCATATATTTT. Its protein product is CASSLEPGPSGNTIYF.